Listed here are 12 T cell receptor beta chains from one sample, sequenced in a study of Ad26.COV2.S vaccination and SARS-CoV-2 variants. Treatment described: around 19 received Ad26.COV2.S at low or high dose, single or two shots; 5 received placebo; per-sample allocation not given. Sampling happened 63 days after the first vaccine or placebo injection. TCRdb's table, derived via immunoSEQ multiplex PCR, lists solely in-frame clones and lacks some. This table holds roughly 400,000 clones, around 91% found once. The source was peripheral blood, collected in a trial of Ad26.COV2.S vaccine versus placebo. These receptors all stem from a person between 18 and 59 years old who received the Ad26.COV2.S COVID-19 vaccine or a placebo.

The chain employs TRBV7-9 and TRBJ2-7; 8 nucleotides line up with TRBD1. The CDR3 extends over 16 amino acids. Germline V gene data show CDR1 as SEHNR and CDR2 as FQNEAQ (reference sequence). V lost 5 bases, J lost 5 bases, and 14 bases stayed unmatched. CDR3 amino acids: CASSPRTGGSPDEQYF. CDR3 in DNA: TGTGCCAGCAGCCCCCGAACAGGGGGTTCCCCCGACGAGCAGTACTTC.

J is TRBJ2-3 and V is TRBV19; D gene ambiguous. The V and J ends lost 3 bases and 9 bases respectively, with 13 bases between them. Germline lookup yields CDR1 LNHDA and CDR2 SQIVND (reference sequence). The CDR3 extends over 13 amino acids. Here the CDR3 reads CASSIRRVRTQYF. The CDR3 DNA follows: TGTGCCAGTAGTATTCGTCGGGTCCGGACGCAGTATTTT. The full variable domain, rest sourced from reference TRBV19 and TRBJ2-3, is DGGITQSPKYLFRKEGQNVTLSCEQNLNHDAMYWYRQDPGQGLRLIYYSQIVNDFQKGDIAEGYSVSREKKESFPLTVTSAQKNPTAFYLCASSIRRVRTQYFGPGTRLTVL.

V gene TRBV6-4 combines with J gene TRBJ1-2; D ambiguous. The V end was cut by 2 bases, the J end by 4 bases, with 8 bases between. The germline gives CDR1 MRHNA, CDR2 SNTAGT. CDR3 length: 13 amino acids. Here the CDR3 reads CASSDRAGYGYTF. Written as DNA, the CDR3 is TGTGCCAGCAGTGACAGGGCCGGCTATGGCTACACCTTC.

This clone was seen once. The chain combines TRBV19 with TRBJ2-7; D tentatively fits TRBD1 or TRBD2 (5 bases each). The V gene lost 7 bases and the J gene lost 1 base, with 17 bases spanning the gap. This CDR3 has 15 residues. The germline gives CDR1 LNHDA, CDR2 SQIVND (reference sequence). Here the CDR3 DNA reads TGTGCCAGTACCCCGGGGCCCTCCAATTCCTACGAGCAGTACTTC. Translation gives CASTPGPSNSYEQYF. Full variable domain (remainder filled in from reference TRBV19 and TRBJ2-7): DGGITQSPKYLFRKEGQNVTLSCEQNLNHDAMYWYRQDPGQGLRLIYYSQIVNDFQKGDIAEGYSVSREKKESFPLTVTSAQKNPTAFYLCASTPGPSNSYEQYFGPGTRLTVT.

Comment on this clone: The junction does not match germline at one end; this may be a read error. The rearrangement uses TRBV4-3 and TRBJ2-1; 8 nucleotides align to TRBD2. Germline lookup yields CDR1 LGHNA and CDR2 YSLEER. The CDR3 is made up of 18 amino acids. CDR3 DNA: TGCACCAGCAGCCAAGATAGCAGACTAGCGAGCTCCTACAATGAGCAGTTCTTC. Residues: CTSSQDSRLASSYNEQFF.

The rearrangement links TRBV7-2 to TRBJ1-1; D remains ambiguous. The V end was cut by 5 bases, the J end by 1 base, with 8 bases between. Germline CDR1 is SGHTA and CDR2 is FQGNSA. CDR3 length equals 13 residues. This CDR3 reads CASSVNRNTEAFF. CDR3 nucleotides: TGTGCCAGCAGCGTAAACAGGAACACTGAAGCTTTCTTT.

The chain has TRBV28 and TRBJ2-4; 7 bases match TRBD2. The CDR3 consists of 18 residues. Per the germline V gene, CDR1 is MDHEN and CDR2 is SYDVKM. V lost 2 bases and J lost 0; bases outside the gene matches: 10. CDR3 nucleotides: TGTGCCAGCAGTTTAGCGGGAGTTAAGTACCTAGCCAAAAACATTCAGTACTTC. Protein product: CASSLAGVKYLAKNIQYF.

V and J are TRBV9 and TRBJ1-1, with 10 bases that match TRBD1. Trimming at V came to 0 bases and at J to 8 bases, leaving 1 base not matched to a gene. The CDR3 extends over 13 amino acids. Germline CDR1 and CDR2: SGDLS and YYNGEE. CDR3 sequence reads: CASSVGTGGEAFF. CDR3 nucleotide sequence: TGTGCCAGCAGCGTAGGGACAGGGGGAGAAGCTTTCTTT.

The rearrangement joins TRBV7-2 to TRBJ2-7, with 10 bases identical to TRBD1. The CDR3 is 15 residues long. Germline V gene sequence: CDR1 SGHTA, CDR2 FQGNSA. With 6 bases clipped from V and 5 bases from J, the junction kept 10 bases outside the gene matches. The DNA of the CDR3 is TGTGCCAGCAGTAAGACCTCCGGGACAGGGGACGAGCAGTACTTC. Its translation: CASSKTSGTGDEQYF.

This sequence joins TRBV30 and TRBJ2-6; perhaps TRBD1 as D (5 bases). V lost 2 bases and J lost 3, with 17 bases in between. Germline V gene sequence: CDR1 GTSNPN, CDR2 SVGIG (reference sequence). The CDR3 is 17 residues long. The CDR3 region has the DNA TGTGCCTGGAGTCGCCACCTTGGGGCGTATGGGGCCAACGTCCTGACTTTC. This encodes CAWSRHLGAYGANVLTF. The full variable domain, in which reference TRBV30 and TRBJ2-6 provide the parts outside the CDR3, is SQTIHQWPATLVQPVGSPLSLECTVEGTSNPNLYWYRQAAGRGLQLLFYSVGIGQISSEVPQNLSASRPQDRQFILSSKKLLLSDSGFYLCAWSRHLGAYGANVLTFGAGSRLTVL.

CDR3 region: CASSPWSGRSGANVLTF. The CDR3 DNA reads TGTGCCAGCAGCCCCTGGAGCGGGAGGTCTGGGGCCAACGTCCTGACTTTC. The chain combines TRBV13 with TRBJ2-6, with 9 bases lining up with TRBD2. Germline trimming cut 5 bases from V and 1 base from J; bases unmatched to any gene: 6. Germline-derived CDR1 and CDR2 are PRHDT and FYEKMQ (reference sequence). This CDR3 has 17 amino acids.

The V call is TRBV2, the J call TRBJ2-3; the match to TRBD2 covers 7 bases. The CDR3 sequence is 12 residues long. Germline CDR1 is SNHLY and CDR2 is FYNNEI. The chain's CDR3 is CAGRGRVDTQYF. The DNA for the CDR3 is TGTGCAGGGCGCGGGAGAGTGGATACGCAGTATTTT.